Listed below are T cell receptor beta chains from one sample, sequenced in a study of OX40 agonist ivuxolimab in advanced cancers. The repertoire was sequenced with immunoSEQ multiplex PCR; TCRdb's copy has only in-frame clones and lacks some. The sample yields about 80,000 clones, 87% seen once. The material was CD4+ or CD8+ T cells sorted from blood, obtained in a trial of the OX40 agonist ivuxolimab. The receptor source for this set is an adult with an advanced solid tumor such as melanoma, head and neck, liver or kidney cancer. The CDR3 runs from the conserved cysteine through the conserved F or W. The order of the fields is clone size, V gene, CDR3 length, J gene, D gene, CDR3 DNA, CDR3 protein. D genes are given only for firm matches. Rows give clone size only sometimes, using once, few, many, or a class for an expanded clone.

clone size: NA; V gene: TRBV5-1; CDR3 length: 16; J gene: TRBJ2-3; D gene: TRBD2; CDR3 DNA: TGCGCCAGCAGCTTAGGACTAGCGGGCACCACAGATACGCAGTATTTT; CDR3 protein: CASSLGLAGTTDTQYF
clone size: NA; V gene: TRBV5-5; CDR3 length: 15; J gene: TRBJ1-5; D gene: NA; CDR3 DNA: TGTGCCAGCAGCTACATGGACCGCCTCAATCAGCCCCAGCATTTT; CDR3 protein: CASSYMDRLNQPQHF
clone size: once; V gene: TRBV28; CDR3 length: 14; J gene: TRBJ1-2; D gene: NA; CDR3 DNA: TGTGCCAGCAGTTTGGGGGGGCTGGACTATGGCTACACCTTC; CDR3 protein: CASSLGGLDYGYTF
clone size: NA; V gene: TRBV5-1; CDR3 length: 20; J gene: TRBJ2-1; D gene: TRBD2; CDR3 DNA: TGCGCCAGCAGTCTCCAGGATCGGGGGACTAGCGGGAGTCGTCTCAATGAGCAGTTCTTC; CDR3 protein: CASSLQDRGTSGSRLNEQFF
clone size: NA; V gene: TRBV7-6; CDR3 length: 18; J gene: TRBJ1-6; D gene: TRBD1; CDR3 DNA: TGTGCCAGCAGCTTATCAGGGGGCATTGAGTCCTATAATTCACCCCTCCACTTT; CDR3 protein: CASSLSGGIESYNSPLHF
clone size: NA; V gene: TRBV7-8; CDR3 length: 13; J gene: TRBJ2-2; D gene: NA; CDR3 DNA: TGTGCCAGCAGACCGGACGGCACCGGGGAGCTGTTTTTT; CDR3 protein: CASRPDGTGELFF
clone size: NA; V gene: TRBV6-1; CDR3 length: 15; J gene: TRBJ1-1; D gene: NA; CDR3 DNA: TGTGCCAGCCAAATTCCCGGGGGGGGAGCCGCATTAGATTTCTTT; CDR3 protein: CASQIPGGGAALDFF
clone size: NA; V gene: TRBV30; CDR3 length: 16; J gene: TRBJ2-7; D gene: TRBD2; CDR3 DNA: TGTGCCTGGAGTGTACCCGCCACTAGCGGGGCCTACGAGCAGTACTTC; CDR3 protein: CAWSVPATSGAYEQYF
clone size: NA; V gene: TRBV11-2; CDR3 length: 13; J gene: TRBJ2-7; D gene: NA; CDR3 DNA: TGTGCCAGCAGCTTAGTTGGTGAGGGCGAGCAGTACTTC; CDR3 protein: CASSLVGEGEQYF
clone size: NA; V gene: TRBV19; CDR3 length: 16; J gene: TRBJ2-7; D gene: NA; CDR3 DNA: TGTGCCAGTAGCCTCAATATTATAGGTACGGCGTACGAGCAGTACTTC; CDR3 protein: CASSLNIIGTAYEQYF
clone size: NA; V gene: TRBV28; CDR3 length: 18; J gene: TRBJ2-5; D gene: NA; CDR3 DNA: TGTGCCAGCACCGATGGGGCTAGCGCCATGAGGCGCCGAGAGACCCAGTACTTC; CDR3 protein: CASTDGASAMRRRETQYF
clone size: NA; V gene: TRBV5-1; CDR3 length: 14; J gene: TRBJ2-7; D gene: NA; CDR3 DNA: TGCGCCAGCAGAAAACATGAGGGACCCTACGAGCAGTACTTC; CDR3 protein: CASRKHEGPYEQYF
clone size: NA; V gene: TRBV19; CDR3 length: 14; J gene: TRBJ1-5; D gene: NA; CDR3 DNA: TGTGCCAGTAGTATCCCAGCAGGTAAACAGCCCCAGCATTTT; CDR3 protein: CASSIPAGKQPQHF
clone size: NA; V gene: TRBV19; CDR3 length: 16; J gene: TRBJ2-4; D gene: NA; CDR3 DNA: TGTGCCAGTAGCCCCGCGAAGGGTCTAGCCAAAAACATTCAGTACTTC; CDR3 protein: CASSPAKGLAKNIQYF
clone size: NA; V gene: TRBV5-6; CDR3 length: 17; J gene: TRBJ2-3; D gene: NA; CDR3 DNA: TGTGCCAGCAGCTTGGCCAGTGGCAGAGGACCATCAGATACGCAGTATTTT; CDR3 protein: CASSLASGRGPSDTQYF
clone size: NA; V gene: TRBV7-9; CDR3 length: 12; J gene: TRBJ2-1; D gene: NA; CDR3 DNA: TGTGCCAGCAGCATAGGACTAATTGAGCAGTTCTTC; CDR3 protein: CASSIGLIEQFF
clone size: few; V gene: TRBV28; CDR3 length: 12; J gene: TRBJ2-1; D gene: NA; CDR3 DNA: TGTGCCAGCCTCGGGTCCCTTGATGAGCAGTTCTTC; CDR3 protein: CASLGSLDEQFF
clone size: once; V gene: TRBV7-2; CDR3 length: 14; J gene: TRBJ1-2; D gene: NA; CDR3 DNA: TGTGCCAGCAGCTTAGGCGGTCAGGATTATGGCTACACCTTC; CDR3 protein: CASSLGGQDYGYTF
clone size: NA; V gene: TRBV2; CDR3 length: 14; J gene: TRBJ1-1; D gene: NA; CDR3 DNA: TGTGCCAGCAGTGAAGCCGCGAGGGGCACTGAAGCTTTCTTT; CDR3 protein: CASSEAARGTEAFF
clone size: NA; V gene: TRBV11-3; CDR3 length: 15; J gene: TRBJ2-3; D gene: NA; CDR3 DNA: TGTGCCAGCAGCTTAGGGGGCGCAGGGCCCCAGGGGCAGTATTTT; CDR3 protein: CASSLGGAGPQGQYF
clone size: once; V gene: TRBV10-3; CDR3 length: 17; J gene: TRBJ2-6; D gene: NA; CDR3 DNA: TGTGCCATCTCAGCCCTACAGGGTTCTTCTGGGGCCGACGTCCTGACTTTC; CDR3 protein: CAISALQGSSGADVLTF
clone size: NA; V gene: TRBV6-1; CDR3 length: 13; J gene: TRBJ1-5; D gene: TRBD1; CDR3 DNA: TGTGCCAGCAGTGACAGGGGGCAACAGCCCCAGCATTTT; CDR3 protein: CASSDRGQQPQHF
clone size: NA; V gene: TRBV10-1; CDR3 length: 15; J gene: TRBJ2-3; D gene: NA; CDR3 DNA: TGCGCCAGCAGTCCGACCGCCTCGAGCACAGATACGCAGTATTTT; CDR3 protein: CASSPTASSTDTQYF
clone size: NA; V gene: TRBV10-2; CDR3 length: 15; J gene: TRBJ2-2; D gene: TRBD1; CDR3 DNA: TGCGCCAGCAGTGAGCTTAGACAGGGGTCCGGGGAGCTGTTTTTT; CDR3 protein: CASSELRQGSGELFF